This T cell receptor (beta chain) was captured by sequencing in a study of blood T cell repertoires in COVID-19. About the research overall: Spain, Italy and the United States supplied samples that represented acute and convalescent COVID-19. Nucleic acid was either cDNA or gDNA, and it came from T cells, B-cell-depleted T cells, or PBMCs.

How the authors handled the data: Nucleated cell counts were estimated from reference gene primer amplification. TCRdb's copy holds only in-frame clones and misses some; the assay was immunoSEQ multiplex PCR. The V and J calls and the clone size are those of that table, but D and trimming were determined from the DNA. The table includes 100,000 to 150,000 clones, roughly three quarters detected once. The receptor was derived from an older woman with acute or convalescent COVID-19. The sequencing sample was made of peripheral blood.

The CDR3 is CAWGSGQGSFHTQYF. CDR3 in DNA: TGTGCCTGGGGATCGGGACAGGGATCCTTCCATACGCAGTATTTT. The V and J genes are TRBV30 and TRBJ2-3; 9 nucleotides agree with TRBD1. Germline-derived CDR1 and CDR2 are GTSNPN and SVGIG (reference sequence). CDR3 length: 15 residues. Germline trimming cut 5 bases from V and 7 bases from J; bases unmatched to any gene: 13.